These 25 T cell receptor beta chains originate from one sample sequenced in a study of OX40 agonist ivuxolimab in advanced cancers. Profiled with immunoSEQ multiplex PCR; TCRdb holds only in-frame clones, not every one. This sample has 70,000 or so clones; roughly nine tenths occur once, and the top ten carry more than 7.5%. The sequencing used CD4+ or CD8+ T cells sorted from blood, collected in a trial of the OX40 agonist ivuxolimab. Source of these receptors: an adult with an advanced solid tumor such as melanoma, head and neck, liver or kidney cancer.

This chain links TRBV11-2 with TRBJ1-2; D is possibly TRBD1 (6 bases). The V end was cut by 1 base, the J end by 2 bases, with 11 bases between. CDR1 SGHAT and CDR2 FQNNGV come from the germline V gene. There are 15 residues in the CDR3. The CDR3 DNA follows: TGTGCCAGCAGCTTAGCCTTAGGGGGGAACTATGGCTACACCTTC. Protein product: CASSLALGGNYGYTF.

This rearrangement joins TRBV19 to TRBJ2-7, with no clear D. The CDR3 extends over 14 amino acids. The germline V gene encodes CDR1 LNHDA and CDR2 SQIVND (reference sequence). The V and J ends lost 6 bases and 2 bases respectively, with 14 bases between them. The CDR3 bases are TGTGCCAGTAGCACCTCCGGAGTCACCTACGAGCAGTACTTC. Amino acids: CASSTSGVTYEQYF.

Here the CDR3 reads CSVERTGGNQETQYF. The CDR3 bases are TGCAGCGTTGAACGGACAGGGGGCAACCAAGAGACCCAGTACTTC. This chain links TRBV29-1 with TRBJ2-5, with 11 bases identical to TRBD1. V dropped 2 bases and J dropped 0; count of bases not matched to a gene: 2. This CDR3 has 15 amino acids. Per the germline V gene, CDR1 is SQVTM and CDR2 is ANQGSEA. Full variable domain (rest looked up from reference TRBV29-1 and TRBJ2-5): SAVISQKPSRDICQRGTSLTIQCQVDSQVTMMFWYRQQPGQSLTLIATANQGSEATYESGFVIDKFPISRPNLTFSTLTVSNMSPEDSSIYLCSVERTGGNQETQYFGPGTRLLVL.

The chain couples TRBV11-3 to TRBJ2-7; 7 nucleotides line up with TRBD1. This CDR3 is built from 13 residues. Germline CDR1 and CDR2: SGHNT and YENEEA. The junction had 10 bases not matched to a gene; V was cut back by 7 bases and J by 7 bases. The CDR3: CASKGQFSGEQYF. CDR3 bases: TGTGCCAGCAAGGGACAGTTTTCTGGGGAGCAGTACTTC. Drawing the rest from reference TRBV11-3 and TRBJ2-7, the complete variable domain is EAGVVQSPRYKIIEKKQPVAFWCNPISGHNTLYWYLQNLGQGPELLIRYENEEAVDDSQLPKDRFSAERLKGVDSTLKIQPAELGDSAVYLCASKGQFSGEQYFGPGTRLTVT.

This chain links TRBV5-1 with TRBJ1-6; D is unresolved. Trimming pared 3 bases from V and 5 bases from J, leaving 12 bases between. Germline V gene sequence: CDR1 SGHRS, CDR2 YFSETQ. The CDR3 sequence is 15 residues long. CDR3 in amino acids: CASSSWGWNNSPLHF. The CDR3 DNA reads TGCGCCAGCAGCTCCTGGGGTTGGAATAATTCACCCCTCCACTTT.

The chain employs TRBV5-6 and TRBJ2-1; 9 bases fit TRBD1. This CDR3 has 15 amino acids. Germline V CDR1 and CDR2: SGHDT, YYEEEE. The J segment lost 2 bases and the V segment lost 4 bases, leaving 4 bases of the junction unmatched. The CDR3 is CASSGQGNTYNEQFF. The CDR3 bases are TGTGCCAGCAGCGGACAGGGGAATACCTACAATGAGCAGTTCTTC.

The J gene is TRBJ2-7, the V gene TRBV15; D perhaps matches TRBD2 (5 bases). Trimming shortened V by 0 bases and J by 3 bases, and 12 bases separated the two germline ends. Germline V gene lookup returns CDR1 LNHNV and CDR2 YYDKDF (reference sequence). This CDR3 is built from 15 residues. CDR3 protein: CATSRETAGIYEQYF. The CDR3 DNA sequence: TGTGCCACCAGCAGAGAAACGGCCGGGATCTACGAGCAGTACTTC.

The chain combines TRBV23-1 with TRBJ2-7; tentatively, D is TRBD1 or TRBD2 (7 bases each). TRBV23-1 is marked as an open reading frame, function uncertain. V shed 3 bases and J shed 0 bases, with 15 bases lying between them. This CDR3 comprises 16 residues. CDR3 residues: CASSHLQGGNSYEQYF. The CDR3 DNA reads TGCGCCAGCAGTCATCTCCAGGGGGGGAACTCCTACGAGCAGTACTTC.

This clone was seen a handful of times. The CDR3 DNA reads TGTGCCAGCAGCCCGTTATATAGCAATCAGCCCCAGCATTTT. Protein product: CASSPLYSNQPQHF. The V and J genes are TRBV7-9 and TRBJ1-5; D unclear. This CDR3 comprises 14 residues. Trimming took off 5 bases at V and 0 bases at J, with 8 bases between the two ends. Germline CDR1 and CDR2: SEHNR and FQNEAQ (reference sequence).

The chain joins TRBV7-9 to TRBJ2-7, with 7 bases lining up with TRBD1. In germline, CDR1 is SEHNR, CDR2 FQNEAQ (reference sequence). The ends lost 0 bases at V and 0 bases at J; junction bases unmatched: 5. CDR3 length equals 16 residues. CDR3 sequence reads: CASSLALGTASYEQYF. In DNA, the CDR3 is TGTGCCAGCAGCTTAGCGCTGGGGACAGCCTCCTACGAGCAGTACTTC.

V and J are TRBV7-9 and TRBJ2-5; possibly TRBD1 for D (6 bases). The germline V and J ends were trimmed by 5 bases and 2 bases, with 9 bases remaining between them. In germline, CDR1 is SEHNR, CDR2 FQNEAQ (reference sequence). CDR3 length: 13 amino acids. In DNA form, the CDR3 reads TGTGCCAGCAGCGCCGGACAGCAAGAGACCCAGTACTTC. Translation gives CASSAGQQETQYF.

The chain employs TRBV27 and TRBJ1-2; D gene uncertain. The CDR3 extends over 13 amino acids. CDR1 is MNHEY, CDR2 SMNVEV, per germline (reference sequence). The V end lost 0 bases, the J end lost 4 bases, and 6 bases lay between the germline ends. CDR3 protein: CASSLSSGYGYTF. The CDR3 DNA sequence: TGTGCCAGCAGTTTATCGAGCGGCTATGGCTACACCTTC.

The chain uses TRBV6-5 and TRBJ1-1; no clear D gene. The germline CDR1 and CDR2 sequences are MNHEY and SVGAGI. Deletions cut 6 bases from V and 4 bases from J, with 12 bases between. The CDR3 sequence is 13 residues long. The CDR3 nucleotides read TGTGCCAGCAGCGCATGGGAGGGCACTGAAGCTTTCTTT. Its protein product is CASSAWEGTEAFF.

About this clone: This same CDR3 is encoded by further DNA sequences in the sample. CDR3 sequence: CASSLLQGAGGYTF. CDR3 in DNA: TGTGCCAGCAGCCTACTACAGGGGGCAGGGGGCTACACCTTC. V gene TRBV27 combines with J gene TRBJ1-2, with 9 nucleotides matching TRBD1. CDR3 length: 14 residues. The V gene end was trimmed by 6 bases and the J gene end by 8 bases; junction bases not matched to a gene: 10. Germline assignment: CDR1 MNHEY and CDR2 SMNVEV (reference sequence).

The rearrangement uses TRBV9 and TRBJ2-1, with 14 positions matching TRBD2. The CDR3 is made up of 18 amino acids. The germline CDR1 and CDR2 sequences are SGDLS and YYNGEE. The junction had 5 bases not matched to a gene; V was cut back by 3 bases and J by 0 bases. The CDR3 sequence is CASSGWTSGGNSYNEQFF. The CDR3, as DNA: TGTGCCAGCAGCGGTTGGACTAGCGGGGGGAACTCCTACAATGAGCAGTTCTTC.

The rearrangement links TRBV18 to TRBJ1-1; D gene uncertain. The CDR3 spans 16 residues. Trimming removed 3 bases from V and 1 base from J, with 15 bases in between. Per the germline V gene, CDR1 is KGHSH and CDR2 is LQKENI. The DNA for the CDR3 is TGTGCCAGCTCACCTATGGAAGGGTTTGAGAACACTGAAGCTTTCTTT. As protein: CASSPMEGFENTEAFF.

The gene calls are TRBV13 and TRBJ2-1; D is perhaps TRBD2 (6 bases). The V gene lost 5 bases and the J gene lost 6 bases, with 11 bases spanning the gap. Looked up from germline, CDR1 is PRHDT and CDR2 is FYEKMQ (reference sequence). The CDR3 spans 13 residues. As DNA, the CDR3 is TGTGCCAGCAGCGCTGGGACTCCCAATGAGCAGTTCTTC. This encodes CASSAGTPNEQFF. Full variable domain (remainder filled in from reference TRBV13 and TRBJ2-1): AAGVIQSPRHLIKEKRETATLKCYPIPRHDTVYWYQQGPGQDPQFLISFYEKMQSDKGSIPDRFSAQQFSDYHSELNMSSLELGDSALYFCASSAGTPNEQFFGPGTRLTVL.

V gene TRBV15 combines with J gene TRBJ1-2; D is undetermined. The CDR3 is 16 amino acids. CDR1 and CDR2 from the germline V gene are LNHNV and YYDKDF (reference sequence). Trimming stripped 1 base from V and 2 bases from J, with 14 bases between. CDR3 bases: TGTGCCACCAGCAGAGTAACAAGTAGGCCAAACTATGGCTACACCTTC. Translated: CATSRVTSRPNYGYTF. Full variable domain (outside the CDR3, taken from reference TRBV15 and TRBJ1-2): DAMVIQNPRYQVTQFGKPVTLSCSQTLNHNVMYWYQQKSSQAPKLLFHYYDKDFNNEADTPDNFQSRRPNTSFCFLDIRSPGLGDTAMYLCATSRVTSRPNYGYTFGSGTRLTVV.

The chain employs TRBV5-4 and TRBJ1-2, with D unresolved. V was clipped by 4 bases and J by 3 bases, with 13 bases between them. This CDR3 is built from 14 residues. Germline CDR1 is SGHNT and CDR2 is YYREEE (reference sequence). DNA of the CDR3: TGTGCCAGCAGCCCGACCTCAGATTACTATGGCTACACCTTC. It yields the protein CASSPTSDYYGYTF. The complete variable domain, with remaining parts taken from reference TRBV5-4 and TRBJ1-2, reads ETGVTQSPTHLIKTRGQQVTLRCSSQSGHNTVSWYQQALGQGPQFIFQYYREEENGRGNFPPRFSGLQFPNYSSELNVNALELDDSALYLCASSPTSDYYGYTFGSGTRLTVV.

In nucleotides, the CDR3 is TGTGCCAGCAGTTACTCGGGGGGCTTTCAGGAGACCCAGTACTTC. Its protein is CASSYSGGFQETQYF. The genes are TRBV6-5 and TRBJ2-5; D possibly uses TRBD1 or TRBD2 (6 bases each). In germline, CDR1 is MNHEY, CDR2 SVGAGI. V lost 0 bases and J 5 bases, leaving 13 bases between the germline ends. CDR3 length equals 15 residues.

V usage is TRBV5-6 and J usage is TRBJ2-7; D gene uncertain. The CDR3 is 11 residues long. CDR1 SGHDT and CDR2 YYEEEE come from the germline V gene. V dropped 4 bases and J dropped 7 bases, with 9 bases sitting between them. CDR3 in DNA: TGTGCCAGCAGCGCCGGTGGGGAGCAGTACTTC. It encodes CASSAGGEQYF.

This chain uses TRBV27 with TRBJ1-1, with D unresolved. In germline, CDR1 is MNHEY, CDR2 SMNVEV (reference sequence). CDR3 length: 13 amino acids. V was shortened by 2 bases and J by 6 bases, with 10 bases between the two germline ends. The CDR3 protein is CASSLGVSAEAFF. CDR3 sequence (DNA): TGTGCCAGCAGTTTAGGGGTTTCGGCTGAAGCTTTCTTT.

For the CDR3, the DNA is TGTGCCAGCACCACGTCCGCCTACGAGCAGTACTTC. Amino acid sequence: CASTTSAYEQYF. This chain links TRBV11-2 with TRBJ2-7; D gene unclear. The CDR3 spans 12 residues. Trimming left V 7 bases short and J 2 bases short, with 9 bases between. CDR1 is SGHAT, CDR2 FQNNGV, per germline.

The chain uses TRBV27 and TRBJ2-7; TRBD1 matches 9 bases. The V gene's germline CDR1 is MNHEY and CDR2 SMNVEV (reference sequence). The CDR3 has 15 amino acids. J lost 2 bases, V lost 5 bases, and 7 bases had no gene match. The CDR3 spells CASSVLTGGTYEQYF. The CDR3 DNA reads TGTGCCAGCAGTGTCCTTACAGGGGGCACCTACGAGCAGTACTTC.

This clone was picked up a small number of times. V gene TRBV9 combines with J gene TRBJ1-5; D gene unclear. V lost 0 bases and J 7 bases, leaving 5 bases between the germline ends. CDR1 SGDLS and CDR2 YYNGEE come from the germline V gene. CDR3 length: 12 residues. CDR3 in amino acids: CASSVARQPQHF. CDR3 coding DNA: TGTGCCAGCAGCGTAGCCAGGCAGCCCCAGCATTTT.